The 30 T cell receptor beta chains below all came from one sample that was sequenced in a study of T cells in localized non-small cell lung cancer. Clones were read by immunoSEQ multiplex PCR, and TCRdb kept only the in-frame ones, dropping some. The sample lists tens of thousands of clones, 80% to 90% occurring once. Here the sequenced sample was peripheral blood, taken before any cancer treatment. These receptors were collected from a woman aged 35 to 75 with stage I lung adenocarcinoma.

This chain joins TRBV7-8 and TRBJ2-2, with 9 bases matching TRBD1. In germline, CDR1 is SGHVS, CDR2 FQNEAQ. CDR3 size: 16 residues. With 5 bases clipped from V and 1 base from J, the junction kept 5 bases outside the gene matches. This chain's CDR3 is CASSPSTGGNTGELFF. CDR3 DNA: TGTGCCAGCAGCCCTTCGACAGGGGGGAACACCGGGGAGCTGTTTTTT.

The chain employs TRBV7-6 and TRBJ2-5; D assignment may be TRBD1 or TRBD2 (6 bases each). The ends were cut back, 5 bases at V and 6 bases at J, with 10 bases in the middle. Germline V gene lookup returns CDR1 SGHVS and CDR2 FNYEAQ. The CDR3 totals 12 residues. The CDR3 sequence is CASSPGAKTQYF. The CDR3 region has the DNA TGTGCCAGCAGCCCGGGGGCAAAGACCCAGTACTTC.

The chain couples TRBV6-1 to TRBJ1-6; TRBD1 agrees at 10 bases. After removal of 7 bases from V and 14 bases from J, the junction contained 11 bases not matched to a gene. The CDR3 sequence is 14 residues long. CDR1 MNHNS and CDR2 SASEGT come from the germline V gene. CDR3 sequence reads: CASTPGTGASALHF. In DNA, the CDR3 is TGTGCCAGCACCCCCGGGACAGGGGCCTCGGCCCTCCACTTT.

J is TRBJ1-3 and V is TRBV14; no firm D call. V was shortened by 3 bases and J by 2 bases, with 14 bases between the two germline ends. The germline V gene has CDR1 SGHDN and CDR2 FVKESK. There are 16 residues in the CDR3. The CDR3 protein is CASSQARKTAGNTIYF. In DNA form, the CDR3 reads TGTGCCAGCAGCCAGGCACGGAAGACTGCTGGAAACACCATATATTTT.

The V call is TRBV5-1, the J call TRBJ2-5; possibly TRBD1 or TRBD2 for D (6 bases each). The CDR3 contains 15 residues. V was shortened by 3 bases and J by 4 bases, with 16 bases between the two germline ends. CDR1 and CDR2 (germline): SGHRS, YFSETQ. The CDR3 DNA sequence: TGCGCCAGCAGCTCCGGTTCGGGGGCCGGAGAGACCCAGTACTTC. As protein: CASSSGSGAGETQYF.

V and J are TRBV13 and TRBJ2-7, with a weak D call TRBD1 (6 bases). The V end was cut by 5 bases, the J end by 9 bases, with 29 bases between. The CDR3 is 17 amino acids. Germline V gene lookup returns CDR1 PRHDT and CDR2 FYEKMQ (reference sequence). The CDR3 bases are TGTGCCAGCAGCCCTCCTCCTCGACAGGTAGTGGGTGTGGTGCAGTACTTC. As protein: CASSPPPRQVVGVVQYF.

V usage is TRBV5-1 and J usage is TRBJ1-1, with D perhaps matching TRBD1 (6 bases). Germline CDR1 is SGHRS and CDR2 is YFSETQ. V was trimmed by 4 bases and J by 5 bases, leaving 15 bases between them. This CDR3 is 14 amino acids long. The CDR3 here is CASSSGEGGTEAFF. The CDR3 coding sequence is TGCGCCAGCAGCAGCGGAGAGGGGGGGACTGAAGCTTTCTTT.

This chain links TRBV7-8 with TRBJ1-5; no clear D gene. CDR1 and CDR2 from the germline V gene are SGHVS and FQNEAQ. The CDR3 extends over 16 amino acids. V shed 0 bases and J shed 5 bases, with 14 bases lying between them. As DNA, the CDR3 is TGTGCCAGCAGCTTAGCGCGCGATTTTCCGGATCAGCCCCAGCATTTT. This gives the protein CASSLARDFPDQPQHF.

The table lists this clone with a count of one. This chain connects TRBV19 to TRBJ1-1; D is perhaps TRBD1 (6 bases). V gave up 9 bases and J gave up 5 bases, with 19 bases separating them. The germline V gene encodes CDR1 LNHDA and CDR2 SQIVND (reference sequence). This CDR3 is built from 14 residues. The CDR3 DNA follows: TGTGCCAGCCCGCCACAGGGAAGGGAAACTGAAGCTTTCTTT. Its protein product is CASPPQGRETEAFF.

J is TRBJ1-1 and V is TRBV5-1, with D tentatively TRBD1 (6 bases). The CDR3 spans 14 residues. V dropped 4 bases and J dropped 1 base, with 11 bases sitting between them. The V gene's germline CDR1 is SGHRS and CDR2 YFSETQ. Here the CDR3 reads CASSRGQTNTEAFF. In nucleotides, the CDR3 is TGCGCCAGCAGCCGCGGACAGACGAACACTGAAGCTTTCTTT.

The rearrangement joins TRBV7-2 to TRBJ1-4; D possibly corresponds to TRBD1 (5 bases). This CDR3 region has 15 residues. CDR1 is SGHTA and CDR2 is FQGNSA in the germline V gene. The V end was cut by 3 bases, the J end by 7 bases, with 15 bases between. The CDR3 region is CASSLSQGGSEKLFF. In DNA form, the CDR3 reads TGTGCCAGCAGCTTGAGTCAGGGCGGGAGTGAAAAACTGTTTTTT. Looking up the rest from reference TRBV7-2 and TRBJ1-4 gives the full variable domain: GAGVSQSPSNKVTEKGKDVELRCDPISGHTALYWYRQSLGQGLEFLIYFQGNSAPDKSGLPSDRFSAERTGGSVSTLTIQRTQQEDSAVYLCASSLSQGGSEKLFFGSGTQLSVL.

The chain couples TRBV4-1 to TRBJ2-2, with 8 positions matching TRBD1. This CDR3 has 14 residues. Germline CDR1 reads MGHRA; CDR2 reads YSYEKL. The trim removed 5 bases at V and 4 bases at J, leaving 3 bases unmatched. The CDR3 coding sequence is TGCGCCAGCAGCTTAGACAGGGGCACCGGGGAGCTGTTTTTT. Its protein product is CASSLDRGTGELFF.

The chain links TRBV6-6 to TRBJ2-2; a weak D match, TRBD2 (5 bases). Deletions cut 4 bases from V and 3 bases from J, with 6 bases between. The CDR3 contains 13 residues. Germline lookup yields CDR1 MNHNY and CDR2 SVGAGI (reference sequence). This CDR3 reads CASSSRDTGELFF. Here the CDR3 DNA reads TGTGCCAGCAGTTCGAGGGACACCGGGGAGCTGTTTTTT.

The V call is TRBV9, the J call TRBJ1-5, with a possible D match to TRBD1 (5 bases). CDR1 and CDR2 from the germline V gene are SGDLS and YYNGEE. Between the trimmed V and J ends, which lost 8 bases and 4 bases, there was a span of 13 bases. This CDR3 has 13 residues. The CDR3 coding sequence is TGTGCCAGTTCCGGGACGGGGAATCAGCCCCAGCATTTT. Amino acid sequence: CASSGTGNQPQHF.

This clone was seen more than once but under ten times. CDR3 nucleotides: TGCGCCAGCAGCGCGGAGGACACCATATATTTT. It specifies CASSAEDTIYF. J is TRBJ1-3 and V is TRBV5-1; D call uncertain. The CDR3 is 11 amino acids. From germline, CDR1 is SGHRS and CDR2 YFSETQ. Trimming took off 4 bases at V and 8 bases at J, with 7 bases between the two ends.

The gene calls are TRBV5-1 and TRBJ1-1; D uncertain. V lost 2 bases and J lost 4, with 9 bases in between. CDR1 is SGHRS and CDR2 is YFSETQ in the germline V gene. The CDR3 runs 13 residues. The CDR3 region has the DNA TGCGCCAGCAGCTTCGGGGAGAGCACTGAAGCTTTCTTT. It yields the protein CASSFGESTEAFF.

CDR3 region: CAWSQKPGGYTF. DNA of the CDR3: TGTGCCTGGAGTCAAAAGCCCGGTGGCTACACCTTC. The chain recombines TRBV30 with TRBJ1-2, with unresolved D. This CDR3 region has 12 residues. CDR1 is GTSNPN, CDR2 SVGIG, per germline (reference sequence). Between the trimmed V and J ends, which lost 2 bases and 7 bases, there was a span of 11 bases.

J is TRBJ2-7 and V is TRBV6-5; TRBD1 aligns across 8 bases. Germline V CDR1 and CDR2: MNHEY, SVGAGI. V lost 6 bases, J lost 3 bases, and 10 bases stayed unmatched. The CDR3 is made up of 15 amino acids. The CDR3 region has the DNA TGTGCCAGCAGAACCAACCGGGACAGGCGCTACGAGCAGTACTTC. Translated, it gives CASRTNRDRRYEQYF.

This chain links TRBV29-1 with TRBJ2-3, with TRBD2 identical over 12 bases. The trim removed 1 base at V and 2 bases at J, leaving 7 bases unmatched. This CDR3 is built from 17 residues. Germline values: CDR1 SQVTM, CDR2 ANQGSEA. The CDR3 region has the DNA TGCAGCGTTGAAGGGTGGGGACTAGCGGGCACCACAGATACGCAGTATTTT. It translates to CSVEGWGLAGTTDTQYF.

CDR3 loop: CASSLLPPLLPLHF. The CDR3 DNA reads TGTGCCAGCAGTTTATTGCCCCCGTTGCTTCCCCTCCACTTT. The chain recombines TRBV27 with TRBJ1-6; D gene unclear. Trimming stripped 1 base from V and 13 bases from J, with 14 bases between. There are 14 residues in the CDR3. Germline V gives CDR1 MNHEY, CDR2 SMNVEV (reference sequence).

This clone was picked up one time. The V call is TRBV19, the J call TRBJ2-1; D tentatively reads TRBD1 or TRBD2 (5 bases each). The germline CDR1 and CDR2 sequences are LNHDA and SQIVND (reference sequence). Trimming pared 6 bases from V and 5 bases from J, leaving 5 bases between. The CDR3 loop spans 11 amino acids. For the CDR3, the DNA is TGTGCCAGTAGGGGGGACAATGAGCAGTTCTTC. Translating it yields CASRGDNEQFF.

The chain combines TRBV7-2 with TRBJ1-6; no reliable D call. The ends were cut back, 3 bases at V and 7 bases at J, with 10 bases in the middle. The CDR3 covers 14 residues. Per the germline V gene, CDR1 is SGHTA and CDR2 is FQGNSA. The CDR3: CASSFSTANSPLHF. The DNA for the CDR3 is TGTGCCAGCAGCTTTAGCACAGCCAATTCACCCCTCCACTTT.

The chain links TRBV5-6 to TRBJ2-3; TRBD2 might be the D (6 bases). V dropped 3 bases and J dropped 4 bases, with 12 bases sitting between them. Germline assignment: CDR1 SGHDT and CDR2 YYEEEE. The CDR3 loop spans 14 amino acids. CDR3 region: CASSWRDGADTQYF. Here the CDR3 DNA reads TGTGCCAGCAGCTGGCGGGACGGCGCAGATACGCAGTATTTT.

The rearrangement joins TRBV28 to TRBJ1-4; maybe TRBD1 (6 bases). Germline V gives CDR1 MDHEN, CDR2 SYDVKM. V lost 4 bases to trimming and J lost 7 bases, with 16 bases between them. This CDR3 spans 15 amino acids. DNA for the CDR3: TGTGCCAGCAGTTACCGGACAGCGTTTAGTGAAAAACTGTTTTTT. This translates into CASSYRTAFSEKLFF.

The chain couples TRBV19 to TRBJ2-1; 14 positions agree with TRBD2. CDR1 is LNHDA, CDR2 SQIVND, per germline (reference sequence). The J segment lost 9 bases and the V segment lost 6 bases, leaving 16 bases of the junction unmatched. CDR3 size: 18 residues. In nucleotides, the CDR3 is TGTGCCAGTAGCCCGGGACTAGCGGGAGCTTCGTCTAGCGGTGAGCAGTTCTTC. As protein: CASSPGLAGASSSGEQFF.

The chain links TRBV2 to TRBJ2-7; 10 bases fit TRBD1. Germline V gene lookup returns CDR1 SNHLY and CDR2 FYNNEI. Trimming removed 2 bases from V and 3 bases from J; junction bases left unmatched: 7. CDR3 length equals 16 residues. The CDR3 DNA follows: TGTGCCAGCAGTGAATTGGGGGACAGGGGAGGCTACGAGCAGTACTTC. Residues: CASSELGDRGGYEQYF.

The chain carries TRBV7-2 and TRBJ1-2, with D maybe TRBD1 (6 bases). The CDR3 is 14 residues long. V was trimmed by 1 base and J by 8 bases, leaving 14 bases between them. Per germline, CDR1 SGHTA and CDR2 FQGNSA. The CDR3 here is CASSLGLQGWGYTF. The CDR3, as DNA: TGTGCCAGCAGCTTAGGCTTGCAGGGGTGGGGCTACACCTTC.

CDR3 amino acids: CASSSSDRLNTEAFF. The DNA of the CDR3 is TGTGCCAGCAGTTCCTCGGACAGATTGAACACTGAAGCTTTCTTT. The chain recombines TRBV28 with TRBJ1-1, with D possibly TRBD1 on 6 matching bases. CDR1 and CDR2 from the germline V gene are MDHEN and SYDVKM. The CDR3 spans 15 residues. Trimming removed 4 bases at V and 0 bases at J, with 12 bases between.

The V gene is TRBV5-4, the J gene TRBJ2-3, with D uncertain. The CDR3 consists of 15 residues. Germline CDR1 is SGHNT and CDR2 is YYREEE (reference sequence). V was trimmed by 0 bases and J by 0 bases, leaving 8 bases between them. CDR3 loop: CASSLDSSSTDTQYF. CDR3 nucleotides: TGTGCCAGCAGCTTGGACAGTTCTAGCACAGATACGCAGTATTTT.

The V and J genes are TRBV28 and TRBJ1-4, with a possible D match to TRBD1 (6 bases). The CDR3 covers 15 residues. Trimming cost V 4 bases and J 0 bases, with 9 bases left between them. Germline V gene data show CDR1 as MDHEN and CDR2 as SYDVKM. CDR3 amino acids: CASSSSGATNEKLFF. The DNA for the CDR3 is TGTGCCAGCAGTTCCTCAGGGGCAACTAATGAAAAACTGTTTTTT.